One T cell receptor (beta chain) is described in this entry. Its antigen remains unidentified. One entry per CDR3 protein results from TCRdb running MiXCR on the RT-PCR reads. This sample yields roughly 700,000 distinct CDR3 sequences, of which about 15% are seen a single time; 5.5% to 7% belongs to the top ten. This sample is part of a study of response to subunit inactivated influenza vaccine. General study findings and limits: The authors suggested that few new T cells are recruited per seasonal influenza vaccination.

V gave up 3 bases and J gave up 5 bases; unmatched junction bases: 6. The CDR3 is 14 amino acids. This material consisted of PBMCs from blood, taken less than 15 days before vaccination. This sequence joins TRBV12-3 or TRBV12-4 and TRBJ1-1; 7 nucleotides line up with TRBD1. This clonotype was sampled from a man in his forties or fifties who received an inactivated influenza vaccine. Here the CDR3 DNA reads TGTGCCAGCAGTTTTAACGGACAGGTTACTGAAGCTTTCTTT. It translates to CASSFNGQVTEAFF.